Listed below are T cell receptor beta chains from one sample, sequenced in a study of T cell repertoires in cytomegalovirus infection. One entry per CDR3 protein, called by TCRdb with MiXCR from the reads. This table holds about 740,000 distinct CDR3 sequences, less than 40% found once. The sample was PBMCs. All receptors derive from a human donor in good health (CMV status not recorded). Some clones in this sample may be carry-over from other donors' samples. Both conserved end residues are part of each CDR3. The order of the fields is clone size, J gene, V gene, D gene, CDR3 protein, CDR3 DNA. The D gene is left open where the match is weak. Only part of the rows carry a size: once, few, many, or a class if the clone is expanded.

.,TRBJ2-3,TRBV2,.,CASSDGRVGTDTQYF,TGTGCCAGCAGTGACGGCAGGGTTGGAACAGATACGCAGTATTTT
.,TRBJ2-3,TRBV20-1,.,CSASGGVGQYF,TGCAGTGCCTCTGGAGGGGTCGGGCAGTATTTT
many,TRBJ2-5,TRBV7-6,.,CASSLAVGAGGGTQYF,TGTGCCAGCAGCTTAGCGGTCGGGGCAGGAGGAGGGACCCAGTACTTC
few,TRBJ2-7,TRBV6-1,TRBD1,CASSTGVGYEQYF,TGTGCCAGCTCGACAGGGGTTGGGTACGAGCAGTACTTC
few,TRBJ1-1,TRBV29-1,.,CSAPSGTHKNTEAFF,TGCAGCGCACCCTCCGGGACCCATAAGAACACTGAAGCTTTCTTT
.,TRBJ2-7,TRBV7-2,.,CASSFGERAYEQYF,TGTGCCAGCAGCTTCGGGGAAAGGGCCTACGAGCAGTACTTC
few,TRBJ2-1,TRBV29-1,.,CSVSFDLNEQFF,TGCAGCGTGTCCTTCGACTTGAATGAGCAGTTCTTC
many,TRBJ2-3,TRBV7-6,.,CASSHSGTGTDTQYF,TGTGCCAGCAGCCACTCCGGGACTGGGACAGATACGCAGTATTTT
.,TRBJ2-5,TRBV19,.,CASSSSNWQRKETQYF,TGTGCCAGTAGTTCTTCCAATTGGCAGAGAAAAGAGACCCAGTACTTC
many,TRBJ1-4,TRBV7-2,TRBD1,CASSLAPTGGNEKLFF,TGTGCCAGCAGCTTAGCCCCGACAGGGGGCAATGAAAAACTGTTTTTT
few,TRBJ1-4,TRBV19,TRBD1,CASSIMTGRMIPATNEKLFF,TGTGCCAGTAGTATTATGACAGGGAGGATGATTCCGGCAACTAATGAAAAACTGTTTTTT
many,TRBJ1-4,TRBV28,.,CASSFARGHVEKLFF,TGTGCCAGCAGTTTCGCCCGGGGACATGTTGAAAAACTGTTTTTT
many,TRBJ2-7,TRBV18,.,CASSPRGRSYEQYF,TGTGCCAGCTCACCAAGAGGTCGCTCCTACGAGCAGTACTTC
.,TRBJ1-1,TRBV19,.,CASSINGGTEAFF,TGTGCCAGTAGTATAAACGGGGGCACTGAAGCTTTCTTT
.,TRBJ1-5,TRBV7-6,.,CASSLQGPSQPQHF,TGTGCCAGCAGCCTTCAGGGTCCCAGTCAGCCCCAGCATTTT
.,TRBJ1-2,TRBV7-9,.,CASSTDAASYGYTF,TGTGCCAGCAGCACAGACGCGGCTAGCTATGGCTACACCTTC
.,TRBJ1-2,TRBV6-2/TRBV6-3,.,CASSPMDRKGYGYTF,TGTGCCAGCAGCCCCATGGACAGAAAAGGGTATGGCTACACCTTC
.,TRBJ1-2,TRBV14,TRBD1,CASSQGYLTGARYGYTF,TGTGCCAGCAGCCAAGGTTATTTAACAGGGGCTCGCTATGGCTACACCTTC
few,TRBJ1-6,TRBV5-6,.,CASERKGLNSPLHF,TGTGCCAGCGAGCGGAAGGGCCTAAATTCACCCCTCCACTTT